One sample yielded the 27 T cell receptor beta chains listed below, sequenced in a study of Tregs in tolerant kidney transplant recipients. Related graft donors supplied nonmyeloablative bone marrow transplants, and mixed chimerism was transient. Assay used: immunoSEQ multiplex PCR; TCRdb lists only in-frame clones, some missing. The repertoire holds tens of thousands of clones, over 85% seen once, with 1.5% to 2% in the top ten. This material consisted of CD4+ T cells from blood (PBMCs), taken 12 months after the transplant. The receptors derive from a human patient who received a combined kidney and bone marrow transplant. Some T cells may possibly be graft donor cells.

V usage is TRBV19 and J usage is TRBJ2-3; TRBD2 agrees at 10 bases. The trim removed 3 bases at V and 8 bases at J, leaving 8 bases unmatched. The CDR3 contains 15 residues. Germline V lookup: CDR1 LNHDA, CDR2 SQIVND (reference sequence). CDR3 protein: CASSMSLAGEPTQYF. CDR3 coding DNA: TGTGCCAGTAGTATGTCCCTAGCGGGGGAACCTACGCAGTATTTT.

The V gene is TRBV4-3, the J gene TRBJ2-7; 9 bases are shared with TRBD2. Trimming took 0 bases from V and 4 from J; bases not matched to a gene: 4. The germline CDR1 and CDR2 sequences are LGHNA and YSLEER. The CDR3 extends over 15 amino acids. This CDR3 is CASSQEWLAGYEQYF. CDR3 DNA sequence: TGCGCCAGCAGCCAAGAGTGGCTAGCGGGATACGAGCAGTACTTC.

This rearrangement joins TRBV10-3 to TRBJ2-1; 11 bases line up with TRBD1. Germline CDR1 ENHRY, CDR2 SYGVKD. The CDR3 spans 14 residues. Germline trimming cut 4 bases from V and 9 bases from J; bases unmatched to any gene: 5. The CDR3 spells CAISGIGTGGEQFF. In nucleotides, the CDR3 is TGTGCCATCAGTGGCATCGGGACAGGGGGTGAGCAGTTCTTC.

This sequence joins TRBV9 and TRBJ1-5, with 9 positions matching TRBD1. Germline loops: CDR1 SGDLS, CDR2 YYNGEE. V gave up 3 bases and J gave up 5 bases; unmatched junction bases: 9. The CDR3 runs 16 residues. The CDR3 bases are TGTGCCAGCAGCGCATCGGACAGGGGAATAGATCAGCCCCAGCATTTT. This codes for CASSASDRGIDQPQHF.

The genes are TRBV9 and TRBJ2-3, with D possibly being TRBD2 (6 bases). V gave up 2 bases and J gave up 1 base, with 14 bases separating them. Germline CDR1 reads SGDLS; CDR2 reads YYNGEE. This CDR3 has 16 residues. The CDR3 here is CASSVGGSPRTDTQYF. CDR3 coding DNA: TGTGCCAGCAGCGTTGGGGGGTCCCCCCGCACAGATACGCAGTATTTT.

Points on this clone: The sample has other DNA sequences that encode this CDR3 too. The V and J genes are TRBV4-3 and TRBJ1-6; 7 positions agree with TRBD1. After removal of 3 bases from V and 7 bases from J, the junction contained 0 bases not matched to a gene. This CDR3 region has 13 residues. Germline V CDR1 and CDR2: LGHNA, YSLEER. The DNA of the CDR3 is TGCGCCAGCAGCCAGGACAGGAATTCACCCCTCCACTTT. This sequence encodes CASSQDRNSPLHF.

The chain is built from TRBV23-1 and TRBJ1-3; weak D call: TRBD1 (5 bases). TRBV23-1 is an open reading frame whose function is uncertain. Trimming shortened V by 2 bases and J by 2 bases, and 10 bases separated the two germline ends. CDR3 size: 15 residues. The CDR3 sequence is CASSQQGSPGNTIYF. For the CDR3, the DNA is TGCGCCAGCAGTCAACAGGGATCCCCTGGAAACACCATATATTTT.

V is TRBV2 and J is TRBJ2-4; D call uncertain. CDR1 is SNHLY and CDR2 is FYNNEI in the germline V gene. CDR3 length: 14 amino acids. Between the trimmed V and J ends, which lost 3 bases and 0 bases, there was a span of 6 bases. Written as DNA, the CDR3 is TGTGCCAGCAGTGATTCAGTAGCCAAAAACATTCAGTACTTC. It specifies CASSDSVAKNIQYF.

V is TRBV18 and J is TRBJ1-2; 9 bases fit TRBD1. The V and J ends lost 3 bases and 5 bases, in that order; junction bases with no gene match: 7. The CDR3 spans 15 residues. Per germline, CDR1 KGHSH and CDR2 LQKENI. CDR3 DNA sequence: TGTGCCAGCTCACCTCGACAGGGGGTAGGGTATGGCTACACCTTC. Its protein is CASSPRQGVGYGYTF.

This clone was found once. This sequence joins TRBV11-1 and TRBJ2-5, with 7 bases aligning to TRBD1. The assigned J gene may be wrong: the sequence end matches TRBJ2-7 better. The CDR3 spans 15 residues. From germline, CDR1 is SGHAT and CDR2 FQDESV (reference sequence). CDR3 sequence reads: CASSLAKGQHYEQYF. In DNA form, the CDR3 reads TGTGCCAGCAGCTTGGCCAAGGGACAGCACTACGAGCAGTACTTC.

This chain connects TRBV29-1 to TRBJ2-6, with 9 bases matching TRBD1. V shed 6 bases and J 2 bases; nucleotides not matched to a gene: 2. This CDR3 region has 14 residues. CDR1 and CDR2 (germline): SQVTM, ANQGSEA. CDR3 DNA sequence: TGCAGCGTGGGGGACAGGGCTGGGGCCAACGTCCTGACTTTC. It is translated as CSVGDRAGANVLTF.

This CDR3 reads CASSVAMNTEAFF. The CDR3 DNA sequence: TGTGCCAGCAGCGTAGCAATGAACACTGAAGCTTTCTTT. The V gene is TRBV9, the J gene TRBJ1-1; D remains ambiguous. V was shortened by 0 bases and J by 0 bases, with 3 bases between the two germline ends. This CDR3 comprises 13 residues. CDR1 is SGDLS and CDR2 is YYNGEE in the germline V gene.

CDR3 DNA sequence: TGTGCCAGCAGTCCGGACCGCGGGGGGGATACGCAGTATTTT. This translates into CASSPDRGGDTQYF. The chain employs TRBV2 and TRBJ2-3; TRBD2 aligns across 8 bases. The CDR3 covers 14 residues. The V and J ends lost 5 bases and 6 bases, in that order; junction bases with no gene match: 7. Germline V gene lookup returns CDR1 SNHLY and CDR2 FYNNEI.

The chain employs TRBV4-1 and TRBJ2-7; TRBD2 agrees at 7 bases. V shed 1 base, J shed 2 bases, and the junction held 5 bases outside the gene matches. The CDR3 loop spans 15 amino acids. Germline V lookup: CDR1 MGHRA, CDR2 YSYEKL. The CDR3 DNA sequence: TGCGCCAGCAGCCAAGCCCGGGAGGTCCCCTACGAGCAGTACTTC. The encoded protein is CASSQAREVPYEQYF.

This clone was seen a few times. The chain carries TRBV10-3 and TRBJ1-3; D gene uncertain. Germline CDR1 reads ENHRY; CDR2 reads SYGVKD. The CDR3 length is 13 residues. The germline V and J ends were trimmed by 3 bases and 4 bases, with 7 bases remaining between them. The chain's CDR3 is CAISEIEGNTIYF. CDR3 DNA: TGTGCCATCAGTGAAATCGAGGGAAACACCATATATTTT.

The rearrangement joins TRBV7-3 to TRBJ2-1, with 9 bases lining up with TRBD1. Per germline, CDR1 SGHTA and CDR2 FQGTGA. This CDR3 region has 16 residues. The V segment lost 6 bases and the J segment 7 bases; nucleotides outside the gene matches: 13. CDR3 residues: CASRAFTGTGINEQFF. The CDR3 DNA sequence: TGTGCCAGCAGGGCCTTTACCGGGACAGGGATAAATGAGCAGTTCTTC.

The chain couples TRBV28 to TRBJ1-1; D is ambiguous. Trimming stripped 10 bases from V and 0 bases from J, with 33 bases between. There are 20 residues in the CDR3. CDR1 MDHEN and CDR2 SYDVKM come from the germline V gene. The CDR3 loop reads CATIGRKIKSIVWMNTEAFF. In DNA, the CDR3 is TGTGCCACCATCGGCAGGAAAATCAAAAGTATAGTGTGGATGAACACTGAAGCTTTCTTT. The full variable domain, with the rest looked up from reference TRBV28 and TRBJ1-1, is DVKVTQSSRYLVKRTGEKVFLECVQDMDHENMFWYRQDPGLGLRLIYFSYDVKMKEKGDIPEGYSVSREKKERFSLILESASTNQTSMYLCATIGRKIKSIVWMNTEAFFGQGTRLTVV.

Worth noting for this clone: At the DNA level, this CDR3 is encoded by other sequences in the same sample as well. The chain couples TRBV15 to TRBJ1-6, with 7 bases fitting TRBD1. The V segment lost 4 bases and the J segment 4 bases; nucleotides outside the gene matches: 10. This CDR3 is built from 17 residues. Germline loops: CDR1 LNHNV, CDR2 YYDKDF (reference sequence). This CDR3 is CATSTSSGTAYNSPLHF. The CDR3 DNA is TGTGCCACCAGCACATCTAGCGGGACAGCATATAATTCACCCCTCCACTTT.

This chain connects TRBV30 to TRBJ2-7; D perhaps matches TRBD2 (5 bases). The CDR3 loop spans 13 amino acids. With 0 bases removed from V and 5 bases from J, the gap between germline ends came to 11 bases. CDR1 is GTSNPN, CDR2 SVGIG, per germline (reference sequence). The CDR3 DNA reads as TGTGCCTGGAGTGTATCGGGGAACCACGAGCAGTACTTC. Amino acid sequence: CAWSVSGNHEQYF.

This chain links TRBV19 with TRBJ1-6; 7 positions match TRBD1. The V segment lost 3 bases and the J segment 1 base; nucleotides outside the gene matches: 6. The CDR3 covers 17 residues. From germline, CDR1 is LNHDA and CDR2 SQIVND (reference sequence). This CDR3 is CASSIDRERSYNSPLHF. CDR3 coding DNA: TGTGCCAGTAGTATCGACAGGGAGAGGTCCTATAATTCACCCCTCCACTTT.

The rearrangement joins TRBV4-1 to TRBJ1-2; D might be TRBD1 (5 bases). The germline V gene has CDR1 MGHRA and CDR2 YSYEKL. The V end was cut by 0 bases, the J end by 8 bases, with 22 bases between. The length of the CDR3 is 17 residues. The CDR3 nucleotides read TGCGCCAGCAGCCAAGAACGGATTAGGTCCAGGGCGAGCGGCTACACCTTC. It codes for CASSQERIRSRASGYTF.

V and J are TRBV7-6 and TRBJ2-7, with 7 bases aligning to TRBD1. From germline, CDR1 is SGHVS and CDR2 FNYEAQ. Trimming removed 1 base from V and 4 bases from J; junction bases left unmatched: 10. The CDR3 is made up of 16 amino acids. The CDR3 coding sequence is TGTGCCAGCAGCTTAGGTCGTTGGGGACAGACATACGAGCAGTACTTC. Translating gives CASSLGRWGQTYEQYF.

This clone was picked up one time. The CDR3 spells CASNPGQGTEAFF. The CDR3 bases are TGTGCCAGCAATCCGGGACAGGGAACTGAAGCTTTCTTT. V gene TRBV6-1 combines with J gene TRBJ1-1, with 9 bases matching TRBD1. The trim removed 7 bases at V and 5 bases at J, leaving 5 bases unmatched. Germline V gives CDR1 MNHNS, CDR2 SASEGT. This CDR3 comprises 13 residues.

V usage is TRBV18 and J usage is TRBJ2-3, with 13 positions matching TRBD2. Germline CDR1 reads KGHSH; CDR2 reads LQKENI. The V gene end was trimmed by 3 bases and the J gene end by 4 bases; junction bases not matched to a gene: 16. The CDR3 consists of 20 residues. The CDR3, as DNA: TGTGCCAGCTCACCCCTAACTAGCGGGGGGGCCGGATTGGCCGCAGATACGCAGTATTTT. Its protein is CASSPLTSGGAGLAADTQYF.

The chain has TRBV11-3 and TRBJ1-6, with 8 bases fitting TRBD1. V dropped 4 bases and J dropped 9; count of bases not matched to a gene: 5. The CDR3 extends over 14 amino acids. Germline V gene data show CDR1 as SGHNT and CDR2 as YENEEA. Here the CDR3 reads CASSSGQGSSPLHF. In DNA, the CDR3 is TGTGCCAGCAGCTCAGGACAGGGTAGTTCACCCCTCCACTTT.

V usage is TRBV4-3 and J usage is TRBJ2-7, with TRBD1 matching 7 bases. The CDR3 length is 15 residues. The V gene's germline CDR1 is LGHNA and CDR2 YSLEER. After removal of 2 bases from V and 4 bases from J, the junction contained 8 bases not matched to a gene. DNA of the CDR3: TGCGCCAGCAGCCAAACCGCTCAGGGGGATTACGAGCAGTACTTC. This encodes CASSQTAQGDYEQYF.

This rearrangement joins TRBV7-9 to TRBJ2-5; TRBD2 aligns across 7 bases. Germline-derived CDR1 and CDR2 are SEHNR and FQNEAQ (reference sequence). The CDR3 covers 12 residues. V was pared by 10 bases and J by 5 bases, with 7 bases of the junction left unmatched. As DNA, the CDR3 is TGTGCCACCACGCTCGGGGGGGAGACCCAGTACTTC. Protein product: CATTLGGETQYF. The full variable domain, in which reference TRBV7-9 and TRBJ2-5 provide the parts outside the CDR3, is DTGVSQNPRHKITKRGQNVTFRCDPISEHNRLYWYRQTLGQGPEFLTYFQNEAQLEKSRLLSDRFSAERPKGSFSTLEIQRTEQGDSAMYLCATTLGGETQYFGPGTRLLVL.